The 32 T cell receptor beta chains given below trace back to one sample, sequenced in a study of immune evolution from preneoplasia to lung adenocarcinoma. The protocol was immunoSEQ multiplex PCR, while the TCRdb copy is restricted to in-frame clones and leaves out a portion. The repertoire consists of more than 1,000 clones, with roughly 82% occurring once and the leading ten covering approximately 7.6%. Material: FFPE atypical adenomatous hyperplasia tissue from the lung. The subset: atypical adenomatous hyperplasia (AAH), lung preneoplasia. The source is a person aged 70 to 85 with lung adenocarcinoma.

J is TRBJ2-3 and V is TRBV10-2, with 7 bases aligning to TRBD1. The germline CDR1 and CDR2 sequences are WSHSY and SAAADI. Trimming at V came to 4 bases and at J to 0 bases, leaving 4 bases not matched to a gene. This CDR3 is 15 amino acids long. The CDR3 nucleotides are TGCGCCAGCAGTGTCGGGACAGCTAGCACAGATACGCAGTATTTT. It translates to CASSVGTASTDTQYF.

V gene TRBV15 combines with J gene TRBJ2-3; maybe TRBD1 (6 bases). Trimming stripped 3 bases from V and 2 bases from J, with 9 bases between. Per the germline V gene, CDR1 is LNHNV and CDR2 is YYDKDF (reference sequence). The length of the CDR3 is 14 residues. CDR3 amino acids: CATSRGAFTDTQYF. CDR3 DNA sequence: TGTGCCACCAGCAGGGGGGCCTTCACAGATACGCAGTATTTT.

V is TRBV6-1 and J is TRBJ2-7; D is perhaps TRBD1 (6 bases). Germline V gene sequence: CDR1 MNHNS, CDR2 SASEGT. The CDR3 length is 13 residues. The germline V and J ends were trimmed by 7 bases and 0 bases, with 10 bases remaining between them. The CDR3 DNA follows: TGTGCCAGCACCTACAGGGACTCCTACGAGCAGTACTTC. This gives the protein CASTYRDSYEQYF.

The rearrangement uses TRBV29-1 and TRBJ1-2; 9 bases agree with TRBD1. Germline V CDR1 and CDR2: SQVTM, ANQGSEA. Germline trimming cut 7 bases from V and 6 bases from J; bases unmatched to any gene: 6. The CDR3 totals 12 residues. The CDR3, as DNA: TGCAGCGCGCTACAGGGGGCGCATGGCTACACCTTC. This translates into CSALQGAHGYTF.

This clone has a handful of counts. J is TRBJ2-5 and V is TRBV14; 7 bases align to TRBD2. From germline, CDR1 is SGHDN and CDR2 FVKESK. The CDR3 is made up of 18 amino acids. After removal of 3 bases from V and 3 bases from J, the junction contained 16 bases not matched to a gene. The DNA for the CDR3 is TGTGCCAGCAGCCATGATCGGCTAGCGGTTTCCACTAAAGAGACCCAGTACTTC. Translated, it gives CASSHDRLAVSTKETQYF. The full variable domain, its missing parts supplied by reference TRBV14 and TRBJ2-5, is EAGVTQFPSHSVIEKGQTVTLRCDPISGHDNLYWYRRVMGKEIKFLLHFVKESKQDESGMPNNRFLAERTGGTYSTLKVQPAELEDSGVYFCASSHDRLAVSTKETQYFGPGTRLLVL.

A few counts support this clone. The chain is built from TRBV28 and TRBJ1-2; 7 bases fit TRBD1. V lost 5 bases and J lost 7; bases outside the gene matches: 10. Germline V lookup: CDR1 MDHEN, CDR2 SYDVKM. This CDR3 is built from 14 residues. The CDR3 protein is CASSDGTALTGYTF. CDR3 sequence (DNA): TGTGCCAGCAGTGACGGGACAGCTCTCACTGGCTACACCTTC.

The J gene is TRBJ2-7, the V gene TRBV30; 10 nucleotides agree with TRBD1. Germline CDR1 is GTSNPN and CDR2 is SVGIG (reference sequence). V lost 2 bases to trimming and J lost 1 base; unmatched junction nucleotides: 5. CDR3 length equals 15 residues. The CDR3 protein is CAWSTGTGVSYEQYF. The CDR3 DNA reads TGTGCCTGGAGTACCGGGACAGGGGTGTCCTACGAGCAGTACTTC.

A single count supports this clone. The CDR3 sequence is CASSIRWGNQPQHF. The DNA for the CDR3 is TGTGCCAGCAGTATACGATGGGGTAATCAGCCCCAGCATTTT. The chain uses TRBV2 and TRBJ1-5, with D uncertain. Germline values: CDR1 SNHLY, CDR2 FYNNEI. CDR3 length: 14 residues. V shed 5 bases and J shed 4 bases, with 12 bases lying between them.

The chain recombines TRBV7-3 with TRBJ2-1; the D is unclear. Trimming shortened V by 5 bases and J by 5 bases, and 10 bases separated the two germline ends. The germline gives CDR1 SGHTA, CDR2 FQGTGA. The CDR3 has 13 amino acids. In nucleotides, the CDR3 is TGTGCCAGCAGCCCCAGACCCGACAATGAGCAGTTCTTC. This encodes CASSPRPDNEQFF.

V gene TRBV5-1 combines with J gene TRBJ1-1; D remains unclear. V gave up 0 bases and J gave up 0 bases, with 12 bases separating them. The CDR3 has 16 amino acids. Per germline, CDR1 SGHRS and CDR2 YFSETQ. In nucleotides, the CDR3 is TGCGCCAGCAGCTTGGATTTGTTCAGATTGAACACTGAAGCTTTCTTT. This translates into CASSLDLFRLNTEAFF.

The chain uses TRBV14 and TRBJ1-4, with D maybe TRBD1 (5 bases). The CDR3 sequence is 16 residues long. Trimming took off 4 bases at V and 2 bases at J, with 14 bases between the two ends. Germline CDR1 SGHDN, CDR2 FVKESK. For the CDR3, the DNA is TGTGCCAGCAGCCCTAGGGGCATGGGCACTAATGAAAAACTGTTTTTT. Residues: CASSPRGMGTNEKLFF.

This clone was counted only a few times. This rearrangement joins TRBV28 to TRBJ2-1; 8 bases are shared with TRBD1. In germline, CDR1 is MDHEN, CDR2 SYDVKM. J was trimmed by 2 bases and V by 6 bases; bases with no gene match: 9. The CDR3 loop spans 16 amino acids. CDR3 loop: CASRPFDRGAYNEQFF. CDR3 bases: TGTGCCAGCAGACCTTTCGACAGGGGCGCCTACAATGAGCAGTTCTTC.

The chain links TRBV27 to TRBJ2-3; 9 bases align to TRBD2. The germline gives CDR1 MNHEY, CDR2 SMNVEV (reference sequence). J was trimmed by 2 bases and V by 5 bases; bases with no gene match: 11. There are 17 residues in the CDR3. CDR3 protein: CASSLMVLAGHTDTQYF. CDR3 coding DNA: TGTGCCAGCAGTCTCATGGTACTAGCGGGCCACACAGATACGCAGTATTTT.

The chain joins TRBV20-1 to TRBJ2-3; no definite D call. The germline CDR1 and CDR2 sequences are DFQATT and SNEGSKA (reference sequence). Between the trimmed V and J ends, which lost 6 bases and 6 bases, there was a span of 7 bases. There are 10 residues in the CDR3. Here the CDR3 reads CSATRDTQYF. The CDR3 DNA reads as TGCAGTGCCACTCGGGATACGCAGTATTTT.

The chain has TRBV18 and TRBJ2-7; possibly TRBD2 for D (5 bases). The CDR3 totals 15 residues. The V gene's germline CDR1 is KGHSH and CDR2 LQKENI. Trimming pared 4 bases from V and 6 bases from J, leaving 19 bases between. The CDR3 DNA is TGTGCCAGCTCACTGGCGGGTGCCCCCCTCGCCGAGCAGTACTTC. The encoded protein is CASSLAGAPLAEQYF.

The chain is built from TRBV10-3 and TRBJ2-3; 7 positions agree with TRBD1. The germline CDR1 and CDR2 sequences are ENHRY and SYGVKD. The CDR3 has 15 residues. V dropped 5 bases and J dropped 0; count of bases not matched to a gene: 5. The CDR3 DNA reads TGTGCCATCAGTTCCGGGACAGCGAGCACAGATACGCAGTATTTT. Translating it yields CAISSGTASTDTQYF.

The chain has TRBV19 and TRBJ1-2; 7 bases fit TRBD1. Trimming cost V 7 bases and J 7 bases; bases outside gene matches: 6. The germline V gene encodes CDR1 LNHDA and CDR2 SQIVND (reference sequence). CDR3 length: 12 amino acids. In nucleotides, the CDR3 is TGTGCCAGTACCCGAGACAGGGTTGGCTACACCTTC. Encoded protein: CASTRDRVGYTF.

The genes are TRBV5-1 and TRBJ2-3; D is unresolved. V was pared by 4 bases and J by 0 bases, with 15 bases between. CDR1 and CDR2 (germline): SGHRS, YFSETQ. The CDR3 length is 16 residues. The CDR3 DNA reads TGCGCCAGCAGCAGGAACAGCGTATCTAGCACAGATACGCAGTATTTT. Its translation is CASSRNSVSSTDTQYF.

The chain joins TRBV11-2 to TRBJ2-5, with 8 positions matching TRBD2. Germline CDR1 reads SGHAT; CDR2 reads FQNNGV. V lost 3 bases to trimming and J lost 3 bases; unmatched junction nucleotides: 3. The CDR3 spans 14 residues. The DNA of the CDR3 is TGTGCCAGCAGCTTCCCACTAGCGGAAGAGACCCAGTACTTC. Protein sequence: CASSFPLAEETQYF.

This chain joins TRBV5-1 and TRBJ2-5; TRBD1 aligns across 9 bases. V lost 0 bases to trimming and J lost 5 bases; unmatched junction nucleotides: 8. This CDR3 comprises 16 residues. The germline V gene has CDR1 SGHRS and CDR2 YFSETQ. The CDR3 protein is CASSLDRGRFGETQYF. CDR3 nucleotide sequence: TGCGCCAGCAGCTTGGACAGGGGGCGATTTGGGGAGACCCAGTACTTC.

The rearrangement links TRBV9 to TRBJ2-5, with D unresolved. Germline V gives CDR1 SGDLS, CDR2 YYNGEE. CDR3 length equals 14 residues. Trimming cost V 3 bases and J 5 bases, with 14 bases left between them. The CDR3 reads CASSARSSPETQYF. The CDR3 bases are TGTGCCAGCAGCGCCAGAAGTAGTCCGGAGACCCAGTACTTC. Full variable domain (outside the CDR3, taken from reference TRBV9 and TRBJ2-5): DSGVTQTPKHLITATGQRVTLRCSPRSGDLSVYWYQQSLDQGLQFLIQYYNGEERAKGNILERFSAQQFPDLHSELNLSSLELGDSALYFCASSARSSPETQYFGPGTRLLVL.

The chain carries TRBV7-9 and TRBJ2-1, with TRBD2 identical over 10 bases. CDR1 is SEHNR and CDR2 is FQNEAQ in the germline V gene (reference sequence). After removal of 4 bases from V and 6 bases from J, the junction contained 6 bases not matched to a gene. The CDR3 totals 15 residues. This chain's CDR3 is CASSYGLAELNEQFF. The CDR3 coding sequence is TGTGCCAGCAGCTACGGACTAGCGGAGCTCAATGAGCAGTTCTTC.

Written as DNA, the CDR3 is TGCGCCAGCAGCCAAGATGCTGGGGGGGCCTACGAGCAGTACTTC. The encoded protein is CASSQDAGGAYEQYF. The rearrangement uses TRBV4-3 and TRBJ2-7, with 7 bases lining up with TRBD2. The CDR3 is 15 amino acids. The germline CDR1 and CDR2 sequences are LGHNA and YSLEER. V gave up 0 bases and J gave up 2 bases; unmatched junction bases: 4.

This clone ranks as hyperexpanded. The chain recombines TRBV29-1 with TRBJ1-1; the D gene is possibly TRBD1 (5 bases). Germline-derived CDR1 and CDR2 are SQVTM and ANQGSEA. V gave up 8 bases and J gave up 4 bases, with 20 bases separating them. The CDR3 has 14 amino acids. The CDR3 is CSSWRDGDLTEAFF. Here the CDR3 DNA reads TGCAGCTCTTGGAGGGACGGGGACCTCACTGAAGCTTTCTTT.

The CDR3 loop reads CASSPGTSLYEQYF. The CDR3 DNA is TGTGCCAGCTCACCAGGGACTTCCCTCTACGAGCAGTACTTC. This chain connects TRBV18 to TRBJ2-7; tentative D call: TRBD2 (6 bases). Trimming removed 2 bases at V and 3 bases at J, with 11 bases between. The germline CDR1 and CDR2 sequences are KGHSH and LQKENI. This CDR3 comprises 14 residues.

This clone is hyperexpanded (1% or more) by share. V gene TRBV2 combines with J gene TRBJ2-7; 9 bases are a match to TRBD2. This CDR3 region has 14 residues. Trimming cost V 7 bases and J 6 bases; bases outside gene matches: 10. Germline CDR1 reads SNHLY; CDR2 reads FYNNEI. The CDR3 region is CASKGTSGRSEQYF. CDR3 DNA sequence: TGTGCCAGCAAAGGTACTAGCGGGCGGAGCGAGCAGTACTTC. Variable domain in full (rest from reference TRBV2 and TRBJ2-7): EPEVTQTPSHQVTQMGQEVILRCVPISNHLYFYWYRQILGQKVEFLVSFYNNEISEKSEIFDDQFSVERPDGSNFTLKIRSTKLEDSAMYFCASKGTSGRSEQYFGPGTRLTVT.

In DNA, the CDR3 is TGTGCCAGCAGCTTAACGGGGGGCACGGATGGCTACACCTTC. Its translation: CASSLTGGTDGYTF. The J gene is TRBJ1-2, the V gene TRBV7-3, with D perhaps matching TRBD1 (6 bases). V was trimmed by 0 bases and J by 6 bases, leaving 11 bases between them. CDR3 length: 14 residues. Germline CDR1 SGHTA, CDR2 FQGTGA.

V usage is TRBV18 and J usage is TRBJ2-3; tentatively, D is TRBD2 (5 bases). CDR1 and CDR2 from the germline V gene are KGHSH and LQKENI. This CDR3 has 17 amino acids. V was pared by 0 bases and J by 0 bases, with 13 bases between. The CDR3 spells CASSPPSGRDSTDTQYF. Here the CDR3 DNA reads TGTGCCAGCTCACCACCGTCGGGGAGAGACAGCACAGATACGCAGTATTTT.

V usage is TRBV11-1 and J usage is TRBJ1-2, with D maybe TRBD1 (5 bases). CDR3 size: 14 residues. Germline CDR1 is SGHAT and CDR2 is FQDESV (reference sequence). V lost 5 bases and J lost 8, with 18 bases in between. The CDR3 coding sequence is TGTGCCAGCAGCCGGGGACCGACGGAGGGGGGCTACACCTTC. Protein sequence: CASSRGPTEGGYTF.

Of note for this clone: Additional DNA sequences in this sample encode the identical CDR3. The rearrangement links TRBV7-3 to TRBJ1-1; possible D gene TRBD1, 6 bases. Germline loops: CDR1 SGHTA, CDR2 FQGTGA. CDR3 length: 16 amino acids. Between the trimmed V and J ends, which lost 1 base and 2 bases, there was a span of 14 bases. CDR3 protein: CASSLIRVQGNTEAFF. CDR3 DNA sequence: TGTGCCAGCAGCTTAATCCGGGTACAGGGAAACACTGAAGCTTTCTTT.

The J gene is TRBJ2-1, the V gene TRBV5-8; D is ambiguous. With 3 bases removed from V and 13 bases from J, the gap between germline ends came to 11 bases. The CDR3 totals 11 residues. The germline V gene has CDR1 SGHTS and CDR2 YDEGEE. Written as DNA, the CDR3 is TGTGCCAGCAGCTCGAGAACTGAACAGTTCTTC. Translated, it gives CASSSRTEQFF. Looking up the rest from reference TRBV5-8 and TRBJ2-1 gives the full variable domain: EAGVTQSPTHLIKTRGQQATLRCSPISGHTSVYWYQQALGLGLQFLLWYDEGEERNRGNFPPRFSGRQFPNYSSELNVNALELEDSALYLCASSSRTEQFFGPGTRLTVL.

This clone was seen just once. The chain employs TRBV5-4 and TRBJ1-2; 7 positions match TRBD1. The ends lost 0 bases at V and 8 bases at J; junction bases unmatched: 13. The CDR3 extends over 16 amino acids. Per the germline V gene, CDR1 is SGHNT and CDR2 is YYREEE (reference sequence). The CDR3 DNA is TGTGCCAGCAGCTTGGCCGTAGGCAGGGGGTCTCCCGGCTACACCTTC. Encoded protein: CASSLAVGRGSPGYTF.